The 18 T cell receptor beta chains given below trace back to one sample, sequenced in a study. A single record per CDR3 protein comes from TCRdb applying MiXCR to the RT-PCR reads. The sample consists of about 680,000 distinct CDR3 sequences, 14% of them appearing once. Material: memory CD4+ T cells from blood. These receptors were obtained from a female donor in good health, serving as a healthy control.

J is TRBJ2-1 and V is TRBV5-1, with D perhaps matching TRBD1 or TRBD2 (5 bases each). CDR3 length equals 15 residues. V was shortened by 4 bases and J by 7 bases, with 18 bases between the two germline ends. The germline CDR1 and CDR2 sequences are SGHRS and YFSETQ. The CDR3 nucleotides are TGCGCCAGCAGCATCGCCGGGACCCCTACAAATGAGCAGTTCTTC. Residues: CASSIAGTPTNEQFF.

This clonotype was seen more than once but under ten times. This chain uses TRBV20-1 with TRBJ2-7, with 11 bases fitting TRBD1. V gave up 5 bases and J gave up 5 bases; unmatched junction bases: 8. CDR3 length equals 14 residues. The germline gives CDR1 DFQATT, CDR2 SNEGSKA (reference sequence). Here the CDR3 DNA reads TGCAGTGCTCCGCCCCGGACAGGGGGCGACGAGCAGTACTTC. It translates to CSAPPRTGGDEQYF.

This clonotype was counted at least ten times. This chain uses TRBV29-1 with TRBJ1-2, with 9 nucleotides matching TRBD1. V shed 4 bases, J shed 5 bases, and the junction held 2 bases outside the gene matches. The germline CDR1 and CDR2 sequences are SQVTM and ANQGSEA. The length of the CDR3 is 12 residues. Here the CDR3 reads CSVVTGGYGYTF. CDR3 coding DNA: TGCAGCGTTGTGACAGGGGGTTATGGCTACACCTTC.

V and J are TRBV2 and TRBJ2-5; 11 bases line up with TRBD2. Per germline, CDR1 SNHLY and CDR2 FYNNEI. J lost 3 bases, V lost 6 bases, and 6 bases had no gene match. The CDR3 runs 15 residues. The CDR3 nucleotides are TGTGCCAGCAGCTATAGCGGGGGGGCCGAAGAGACCCAGTACTTC. It yields the protein CASSYSGGAEETQYF.

This clonotype was seen a few times. The V gene is TRBV18, the J gene TRBJ2-7; TRBD1 matches at 9 bases. The V gene's germline CDR1 is KGHSH and CDR2 LQKENI. The CDR3 loop spans 16 amino acids. The V segment lost 1 base and the J segment 6 bases; nucleotides outside the gene matches: 10. DNA for the CDR3: TGTGCCAGCTCACCACGTGCCCCGGGACAGGGTTCCGAGCAGTACTTC. It translates to CASSPRAPGQGSEQYF. Full variable domain (rest looked up from reference TRBV18 and TRBJ2-7): NAGVMQNPRHLVRRRGQEARLRCSPMKGHSHVYWYRQLPEEGLKFMVYLQKENIIDESGMPKERFSAEFPKEGPSILRIQQVVRGDSAAYFCASSPRAPGQGSEQYFGPGTRLTVT.

This clonotype was detected a few times. The V gene is TRBV12-3 or TRBV12-4, the J gene TRBJ2-5; 7 bases fit TRBD2. The V gene end was trimmed by 4 bases and the J gene end by 5 bases; junction bases not matched to a gene: 10. CDR3 length: 15 amino acids. For the CDR3, the DNA is TGTGCCAGCAGTTATTTTGGCGGGAGAGGCGAGACCCAGTACTTC. Its protein product is CASSYFGGRGETQYF.

This clonotype appeared many times. The chain combines TRBV7-2 with TRBJ2-5; D is unclear. Looked up from germline, CDR1 is SGHTA and CDR2 is FQGNSA. V was shortened by 5 bases and J by 1 base, with 11 bases between the two germline ends. The CDR3 is 14 amino acids. CDR3 nucleotide sequence: TGTGCCAGCAGCCTTCGATCCTCCCAAGAGACCCAGTACTTC. It is translated as CASSLRSSQETQYF.

The genes are TRBV12-3 or TRBV12-4 and TRBJ2-1; D is unclear. The germline V and J ends were trimmed by 6 bases and 5 bases, with 14 bases remaining between them. The CDR3 has 14 amino acids. The CDR3 coding sequence is TGTGCCAGCAGCACGGCCAGGCGTGACAATGAGCAGTTCTTC. Its protein product is CASSTARRDNEQFF.

The rearrangement links TRBV12-3 or TRBV12-4 to TRBJ1-5; D remains ambiguous. Trimming took 8 bases from V and 2 from J, leaving 19 bases between them. The length of the CDR3 is 16 residues. The CDR3 protein is CASRKEGYGGNQPQHF. In DNA form, the CDR3 reads TGTGCCAGCCGCAAAGAGGGCTACGGGGGCAATCAGCCCCAGCATTTT.

V usage is TRBV7-2 and J usage is TRBJ2-3; tentatively, D is TRBD2 (5 bases). The CDR3 runs 13 residues. The germline V gene has CDR1 SGHTA and CDR2 FQGNSA. The ends were cut back, 7 bases at V and 4 bases at J, with 12 bases in the middle. The CDR3: CASKPLAADTQYF. CDR3 in DNA: TGTGCCAGCAAACCCCTAGCTGCAGATACGCAGTATTTT. Looking up the rest from reference TRBV7-2 and TRBJ2-3 gives the full variable domain: GAGVSQSPSNKVTEKGKDVELRCDPISGHTALYWYRQSLGQGLEFLIYFQGNSAPDKSGLPSDRFSAERTGGSVSTLTIQRTQQEDSAVYLCASKPLAADTQYFGPGTRLTVL.

In its sample, this clonotype was seen many times. The V gene is TRBV11-2, the J gene TRBJ2-1, with no clear D. From germline, CDR1 is SGHAT and CDR2 FQNNGV. The CDR3 runs to 12 residues. V was trimmed by 4 bases and J by 9 bases, leaving 10 bases between them. CDR3 DNA: TGTGCCAGCAGCTCACAGAGAGTTGAGCAGTTCTTC. This encodes CASSSQRVEQFF.

This rearrangement joins TRBV20-1 to TRBJ2-3; 15 bases match TRBD2. The CDR3 totals 19 residues. From germline, CDR1 is DFQATT and CDR2 SNEGSKA (reference sequence). V was pared by 0 bases and J by 0 bases, with 7 bases of the junction left unmatched. The CDR3 reads CSARDLGLAGGTSTDTQYF. The DNA for the CDR3 is TGCAGTGCTAGAGATCTGGGACTAGCGGGGGGCACTAGCACAGATACGCAGTATTTT.

V is TRBV7-9 and J is TRBJ1-1; D call uncertain. CDR1 SEHNR and CDR2 FQNEAQ come from the germline V gene (reference sequence). Trimming pared 2 bases from V and 4 bases from J, leaving 11 bases between. The CDR3 is 14 amino acids. The CDR3: CASSLPLWATEAFF. The DNA for the CDR3 is TGTGCCAGCAGCTTACCACTGTGGGCCACTGAAGCTTTCTTT.

This clonotype was seen only a few times. The chain joins TRBV12-3 or TRBV12-4 to TRBJ1-4; perhaps TRBD1 as D (6 bases). V dropped 9 bases and J dropped 7 bases, with 12 bases sitting between them. CDR3 length: 12 amino acids. This CDR3 is CASGGRGEKLFF. CDR3 sequence (DNA): TGTGCCAGTGGGGGCCGGGGTGAAAAACTGTTTTTT.

This clonotype was recorded many times. The chain joins TRBV24-1 to TRBJ1-5, with a weak D call TRBD1 (6 bases). This CDR3 spans 17 amino acids. Germline V lookup: CDR1 KGHDR, CDR2 SFDVKD. The germline V and J ends were trimmed by 5 bases and 2 bases, with 18 bases remaining between them. CDR3 DNA: TGTGCCACCAGTGGGGGGGACTCAGGGGAAGGCAATCAGCCCCAGCATTTT. Translated, it gives CATSGGDSGEGNQPQHF.

In its sample, this clonotype was seen many times. The chain uses TRBV6-4 and TRBJ2-4; D is uncertain. The CDR3 covers 15 residues. Between the trimmed V and J ends, which lost 3 bases and 0 bases, there was a span of 9 bases. Per the germline V gene, CDR1 is MRHNA and CDR2 is SNTAGT. The CDR3 sequence is CASSDLILAKNIQYF. CDR3 nucleotides: TGTGCCAGCAGTGATCTCATATTAGCCAAAAACATTCAGTACTTC.

This clonotype was recorded a few times. The chain joins TRBV7-3 to TRBJ2-4; 9 bases fit TRBD2. The CDR3 is made up of 20 amino acids. Germline V lookup: CDR1 SGHTA, CDR2 FQGTGA. V was clipped by 5 bases and J by 3 bases; unmatched bases: 20. The CDR3 reads CASSLKAPAGGPRGKNIQYF. The CDR3 DNA follows: TGTGCCAGCAGCCTTAAGGCCCCAGCGGGAGGTCCGAGAGGCAAAAACATTCAGTACTTC.

The chain employs TRBV5-1 and TRBJ2-3; a possible D gene is TRBD2 (5 bases). CDR1 is SGHRS, CDR2 YFSETQ, per germline. V lost 0 bases and J lost 6, with 20 bases in between. The CDR3 runs to 17 residues. The CDR3 here is CASSLGGQLERGDTQYF. In DNA form, the CDR3 reads TGCGCCAGCAGCTTGGGAGGGCAACTGGAGCGAGGGGATACGCAGTATTTT.